A selection of T cell receptor beta chains follows, all from one sample in a study of shared clonotypes between healthy human individuals. The repertoire was sequenced with immunoSEQ multiplex PCR; TCRdb's copy has only in-frame clones and lacks some. The table has over 2 million clones, approximately 94% seen once. Sequencing was performed on naive CD8+ T cells sorted from blood. Receptors were obtained from a man aged 18 to 30 in good health. CDR3s include the opening cysteine and the closing phenylalanine or tryptophan. The D gene is left open where the match is weak. Clone sizes are given selectively: once, few, many, or a class where the clone is expanded.

abundance	j_gene	v_gene	d_gene	len	CDR3nt	CDR3aa
few	TRBJ1-6	TRBV25-1	NA	16	TGTGCCAGCAGTGATGGACTCGCTCTCTATAATTCACCCCTCCACTTT	CASSDGLALYNSPLHF
NA	TRBJ1-2	TRBV6-5	NA	13	TGTGCCAGCAGTTCGCAGAACGGCTATGGCTACACCTTC	CASSSQNGYGYTF
NA	TRBJ2-3	TRBV29-1	TRBD2	17	TGCAGCGTTGAAGATCTTGTAGCGGGAGGGCCAGGAGATACGCAGTATTTT	CSVEDLVAGGPGDTQYF
once	TRBJ1-6	TRBV6-1	NA	17	TGTGCCAGCAGTGAACGTGCGTTGAGCTCCTATAATTCACCCCTCCACTTT	CASSERALSSYNSPLHF
once	TRBJ2-1	TRBV5-1	NA	16	TGCGCCAGCAGCTTGGAGGGCGGGCCCCCCTACAATGAGCAGTTCTTC	CASSLEGGPPYNEQFF
NA	TRBJ2-7	TRBV28	TRBD1	13	TGTGCCAGCAGTGTGGGACAGGGATTCGAGCAGTACTTC	CASSVGQGFEQYF
NA	TRBJ2-1	TRBV13	NA	13	TGTGCCAGCAGCCCTTCCCTCGGGGCCGAGCAGTTCTTC	CASSPSLGAEQFF
NA	TRBJ2-6	TRBV6-5	NA	15	TGTGCCAGCGGCCTTTCCTTCTCTGGGGCCAACGTCCTGACTTTC	CASGLSFSGANVLTF
NA	TRBJ2-7	TRBV19	NA	12	TGTGCCAGTAGTATCCCACAGAGCGAGCAGTACTTC	CASSIPQSEQYF
NA	TRBJ1-1	TRBV27	NA	13	TGTGCCAGCAGTACGGGACCCTCTCCTGAAGCTTTCTTT	CASSTGPSPEAFF
NA	TRBJ2-3	TRBV19	NA	15	TGTGCCAGCAGGCCTATGGTTGGTATTACAGATACGCAGTATTTT	CASRPMVGITDTQYF
NA	TRBJ2-7	TRBV25-1	NA	14	TGTGCCAGCCCAGTGGACAAGGCATCCTACGAGCAGTACTTC	CASPVDKASYEQYF
NA	TRBJ1-4	TRBV13	NA	17	TGTGCCAGCAGCCCCCGGTCGCTCGGGGGGAGGGATGAAAAACTGTTTTTT	CASSPRSLGGRDEKLFF
NA	TRBJ2-7	TRBV5-5	NA	13	TGTGCCAGCAGCTTGTATACGGTCTACGAGCAGTACTTC	CASSLYTVYEQYF
NA	TRBJ1-1	TRBV6-5	TRBD1	15	TGTGCCAGCAGTTACACGACAGGGGTGAACACTGAAGCTTTCTTT	CASSYTTGVNTEAFF
NA	TRBJ2-5	TRBV9	TRBD2	15	TGTGCCAGCAGCGTAGTAGCGGGGGGCCAAGAGACCCAGTACTTC	CASSVVAGGQETQYF
NA	TRBJ2-1	TRBV7-9	TRBD2	18	TGTGCCAGCAGCTCCTTAGCGGGAGGGCCCTCGGGCCACAATGAGCAGTTCTTC	CASSSLAGGPSGHNEQFF
NA	TRBJ2-7	TRBV7-8	NA	11	TGTGCCAGCAGCTTGCAGGGGGAGCAGTACTTC	CASSLQGEQYF
few	TRBJ1-1	TRBV28	NA	13	TGTGCCAGCAGGGAGGGGCGGGAGACTGAAGCTTTCTTT	CASREGRETEAFF
NA	TRBJ1-4	TRBV4-3	NA	17	TGCGCCAGCAGCCAAGATTGGGATGGCGGGGGTAGTGAAAAACTGTTTTTT	CASSQDWDGGGSEKLFF
once	TRBJ2-3	TRBV10-1	NA	14	TGCGCCAGCAGTGACAGTCCCTACACAGATACGCAGTATTTT	CASSDSPYTDTQYF
NA	TRBJ1-2	TRBV9	NA	13	TGTGCCAGCAGCTCCCACGCGTCCTATGGCTACACCTTC	CASSSHASYGYTF
NA	TRBJ2-2	TRBV30	NA	14	TGTGCCTGGAGGGTCAACAGGAACACCGGGGAGCTGTTTTTT	CAWRVNRNTGELFF
NA	TRBJ2-7	TRBV14	TRBD1	13	TGTGCCAGCAGCGGCACAGGGGGTAACGAGCAGTACTTC	CASSGTGGNEQYF
NA	TRBJ2-1	TRBV14	NA	13	TGTGCCAGCAGCGATACAGGGTACAATGAGCAGTTCTTC	CASSDTGYNEQFF
NA	TRBJ2-7	TRBV4-3	TRBD2	17	TGCGCCAGCAGCCAAAGTCCGGGACTAGCGGTAGTGGACGAGCAGTACTTC	CASSQSPGLAVVDEQYF
NA	TRBJ2-5	TRBV19	NA	16	TGTGCCAGTAGTATCACTCCGTCAGGGTCCCAAGAGACCCAGTACTTC	CASSITPSGSQETQYF
few	TRBJ1-2	TRBV6-6	NA	12	TGTGCCAGCAGTTTCCGGGACCCTGGCTACACCTTC	CASSFRDPGYTF
NA	TRBJ2-1	TRBV27	NA	17	TGTGCCAGCAGTTTCCTTACACCCACTGGCTCCTACAATGAGCAGTTCTTC	CASSFLTPTGSYNEQFF
NA	TRBJ2-7	TRBV5-6	NA	16	TGTGCCAGCAGCTTGTTCCAATACGACAGTAATTACGGGCAGTACTTC	CASSLFQYDSNYGQYF
NA	TRBJ2-5	TRBV7-9	TRBD1	13	TGTGCCAGCAGCCCGGACAGGGGAGAGACCCAGTACTTC	CASSPDRGETQYF
NA	TRBJ2-1	TRBV5-1	TRBD1	15	TGCGCCAGCAGCTTAGATCAGGGGGCGAGGAATGAGCAGTTCTTC	CASSLDQGARNEQFF
once	TRBJ2-2	TRBV2	NA	16	TGTGCCAGCAGTGAAATCCGGGACGCTTACACCGGGGAGCTGTTTTTT	CASSEIRDAYTGELFF
NA	TRBJ2-7	TRBV29-1	NA	16	TGCAGCGTTGGGGGCGTGAACGGGGCCCTTATGGACGAGCAGTACTTC	CSVGGVNGALMDEQYF
NA	TRBJ2-5	TRBV7-2	NA	11	TGTGCCAGCAGCTTCGCAGAGACCCAGTACTTC	CASSFAETQYF
NA	TRBJ1-3	TRBV9	NA	15	TGTGCCAGCAGCTTCGATGTGGGCTCTGGAAACACCATATATTTT	CASSFDVGSGNTIYF
few	TRBJ1-2	TRBV14	NA	14	TGTGCCAGCAGCCAAGTTTCGGGGCCTTATGGCTACACCTTC	CASSQVSGPYGYTF
NA	TRBJ1-1	TRBV4-1	NA	15	TGCGCCAGCAGCCTCCCGGAAGGCTTGAACACTGAAGCTTTCTTT	CASSLPEGLNTEAFF
NA	TRBJ2-1	TRBV28	NA	17	TGTGCCAGCAGTTCCCCCATCTTATTAGGGGCATACGATGAGCAGTTCTTC	CASSSPILLGAYDEQFF
NA	TRBJ1-1	TRBV29-1	NA	11	TGCAGCGTTTGGGGGGGCACTGAAGCTTTCTTT	CSVWGGTEAFF
NA	TRBJ2-1	TRBV9	TRBD2	17	TGTGCCAGCAGCGTAGAGGTTAGCGGGAGGGCCCACAATGAGCAGTTCTTC	CASSVEVSGRAHNEQFF
NA	TRBJ2-7	TRBV5-6	TRBD1	13	TGTGCCAGCAGCCTAGGGGGCCTCTCCGAGCAGTACTTC	CASSLGGLSEQYF
NA	TRBJ2-2	TRBV6-6	NA	15	TGTGCCAGCAGTTACCAGATATTGAACACCGGGGAGCTGTTTTTT	CASSYQILNTGELFF
NA	TRBJ1-1	TRBV6-5	NA	14	TGTGCCAGCAGTTACTCGATTCTGTCACCTGAAGCTTTCTTT	CASSYSILSPEAFF
NA	TRBJ1-2	TRBV27	NA	15	TGTGCCAGCAGTTATGTAGGGATAGGATCCCCCTCCTACACCTTC	CASSYVGIGSPSYTF